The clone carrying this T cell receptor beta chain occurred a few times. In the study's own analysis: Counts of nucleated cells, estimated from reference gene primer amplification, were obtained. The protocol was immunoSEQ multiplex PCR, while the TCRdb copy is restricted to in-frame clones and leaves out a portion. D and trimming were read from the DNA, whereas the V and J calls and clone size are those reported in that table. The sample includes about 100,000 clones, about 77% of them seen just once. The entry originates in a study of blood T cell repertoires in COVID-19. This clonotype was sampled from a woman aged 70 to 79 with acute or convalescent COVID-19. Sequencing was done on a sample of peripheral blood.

In nucleotides, the CDR3 is TGTGCTAGTGGTTTGGTACTGGGGCGCGGGAGTAATTCACCCCTCCACTTT. Protein product: CASGLVLGRGSNSPLHF. The chain links TRBV12-5 to TRBJ1-6; possible D gene TRBD1, 5 bases. This CDR3 has 17 residues. Germline CDR1 reads LGHNT; CDR2 reads FRNRAP. Trimming cost V 0 bases and J 6 bases, with 15 bases left between them.